The 8 T cell receptor beta chains presented below share a single source sample, sequenced in a study of Graves' ophthalmopathy and Graves' hyperthyroidism. Investigators amplified TCR beta CDR3 regions from RNA transcripts. HTBI primers served in a first-round RT-PCR, which a second-round multiplex PCR followed. MiXCR was run by TCRdb on the multiplex PCR reads, yielding one entry per CDR3 protein. The table lists about 400,000 distinct CDR3 sequences, roughly 20% of them singletons. The sample consisted of peripheral blood. The receptor set was obtained from a woman younger than 30 with stable Graves' hyperthyroidism.

The J gene is TRBJ2-7, the V gene TRBV9; a weak D match, TRBD1 (6 bases). The CDR3 is made up of 14 amino acids. V dropped 3 bases and J dropped 1 base, with 11 bases sitting between them. CDR1 SGDLS and CDR2 YYNGEE come from the germline V gene. CDR3 residues: CASSAGHGSYEQYF. The DNA for the CDR3 is TGTGCCAGCAGCGCGGGACACGGATCCTACGAGCAGTACTTC.

This clonotype was counted at least ten times. The rearrangement uses TRBV6-2 or TRBV6-3 and TRBJ2-5; D may be TRBD2 (5 bases). This CDR3 spans 13 amino acids. Germline values: CDR1 MNHEY, CDR2 SVGEGT. With 4 bases removed from V and 3 bases from J, the gap between germline ends came to 9 bases. The CDR3 loop is CASSFGLKETQYF. The DNA of the CDR3 is TGTGCCAGCAGTTTCGGACTTAAAGAGACCCAGTACTTC.

This clonotype was counted at least ten times. The gene calls are TRBV7-2 and TRBJ1-1; D unclear. The germline CDR1 and CDR2 sequences are SGHTA and FQGNSA. V lost 5 bases and J 3 bases, leaving 10 bases between the germline ends. The CDR3 sequence is 13 residues long. The CDR3 nucleotides are TGTGCCAGCAGCGTTGACTCGTACACTGAAGCTTTCTTT. Encoded protein: CASSVDSYTEAFF.

This clonotype was observed at least ten times. This chain joins TRBV5-1 and TRBJ2-5; 11 nucleotides align to TRBD2. The CDR3 spans 15 residues. Germline-derived CDR1 and CDR2 are SGHRS and YFSETQ. V was clipped by 5 bases and J by 5 bases; unmatched bases: 8. CDR3 protein: CASRKLAGDGETQYF. The CDR3 DNA reads TGCGCCAGCAGGAAACTAGCGGGGGATGGGGAGACCCAGTACTTC.

This clonotype has a handful of counts. One end of the junction fails to match germline, which may point to a read error. J is TRBJ1-1 and V is TRBV6-1; perhaps TRBD1 as D (6 bases). The CDR3 length is 13 residues. In germline, CDR1 is MNHNS, CDR2 SASEGT. DNA of the CDR3: TGTTCCAGCACCAGGACAGCGAACACTGAAGCTTTCTTT. It yields the protein CSSTRTANTEAFF.

This clonotype was seen a few times. The chain has TRBV28 and TRBJ2-7; tentatively, D is TRBD1 (6 bases). CDR3 length: 12 amino acids. Trimming removed 6 bases from V and 4 bases from J, with 10 bases in between. Germline V gene data show CDR1 as MDHEN and CDR2 as SYDVKM. CDR3 nucleotides: TGTGCCAGCAGACAGGGTCAATACGAGCAGTACTTC. Its protein is CASRQGQYEQYF. Full variable domain (missing parts from reference TRBV28 and TRBJ2-7): DVKVTQSSRYLVKRTGEKVFLECVQDMDHENMFWYRQDPGLGLRLIYFSYDVKMKEKGDIPEGYSVSREKKERFSLILESASTNQTSMYLCASRQGQYEQYFGPGTRLTVT.

The chain has TRBV15 and TRBJ2-7; TRBD1 or TRBD2 may be the D gene (5 bases each). The V gene's germline CDR1 is LNHNV and CDR2 YYDKDF (reference sequence). The V end was cut by 0 bases, the J end by 2 bases, with 14 bases between. CDR3 length: 16 residues. CDR3 loop: CATSREPGRGTYEQYF. DNA of the CDR3: TGTGCCACCAGCAGAGAACCGGGACGTGGGACCTACGAGCAGTACTTC.

There are many counts of this clonotype. This chain links TRBV20-1 with TRBJ2-7, with D unclear. Trimming took 3 bases from V and 3 from J, leaving 6 bases between them. This CDR3 contains 11 residues. Germline V gives CDR1 DFQATT, CDR2 SNEGSKA (reference sequence). The chain's CDR3 is CSASLLYEQYF. For the CDR3, the DNA is TGCAGTGCTAGTTTGCTCTACGAGCAGTACTTC.